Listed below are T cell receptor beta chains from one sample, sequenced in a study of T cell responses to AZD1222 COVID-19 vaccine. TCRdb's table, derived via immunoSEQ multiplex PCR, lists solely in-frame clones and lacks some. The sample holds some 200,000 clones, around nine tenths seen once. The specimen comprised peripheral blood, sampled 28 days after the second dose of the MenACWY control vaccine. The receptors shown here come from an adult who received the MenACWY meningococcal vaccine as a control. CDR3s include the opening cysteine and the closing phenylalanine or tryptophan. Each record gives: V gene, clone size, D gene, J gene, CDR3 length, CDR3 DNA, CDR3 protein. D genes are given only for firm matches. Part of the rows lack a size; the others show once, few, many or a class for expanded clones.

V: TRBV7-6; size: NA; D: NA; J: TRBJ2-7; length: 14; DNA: TGTGCCAGCAGCTCTACACTGCCCTCCTACGAGCAGTACTTC; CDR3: CASSSTLPSYEQYF
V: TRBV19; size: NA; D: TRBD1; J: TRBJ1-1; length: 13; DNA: TGTGCCAGTAGTCATCAGGGGGCGCCGGAAGCTTTCTTT; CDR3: CASSHQGAPEAFF
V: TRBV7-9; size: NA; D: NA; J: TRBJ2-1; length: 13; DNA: TGTGCCAGCAGCCCGGACAGATACAATGAGCAGTTCTTC; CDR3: CASSPDRYNEQFF
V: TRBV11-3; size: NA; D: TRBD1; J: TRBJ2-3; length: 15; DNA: TGTGCCAGCAGTAGGGAACAGGGGATCACAGATACGCAGTATTTT; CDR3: CASSREQGITDTQYF
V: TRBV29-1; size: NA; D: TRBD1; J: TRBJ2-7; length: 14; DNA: TGCAGCGTCCCGACAGGGGGTAACTCCTACGAGCAGTACTTC; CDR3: CSVPTGGNSYEQYF
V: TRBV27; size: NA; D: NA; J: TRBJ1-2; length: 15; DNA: TGTGCCAGCAGTTTTTCTTTCGGAGCTAACTATGGCTACACCTTC; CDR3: CASSFSFGANYGYTF
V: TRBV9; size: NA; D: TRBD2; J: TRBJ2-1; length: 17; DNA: TGTGCCAGCAGCGTAGAACCGCGGGCTAGCGGCTACAATGAGCAGTTCTTC; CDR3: CASSVEPRASGYNEQFF
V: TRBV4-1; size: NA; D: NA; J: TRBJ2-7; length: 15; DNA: TGCGCCAGCAGCCAAGAAGGTGTAATGTCCTACGAGCAGTACTTC; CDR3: CASSQEGVMSYEQYF
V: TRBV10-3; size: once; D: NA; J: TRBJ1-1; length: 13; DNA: TGTGCCATCGGTGGGATTCGGGAGACTGAAGCTTTCTTT; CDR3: CAIGGIRETEAFF
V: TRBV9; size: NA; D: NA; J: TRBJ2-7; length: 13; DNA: TGTGCCAGCAGCGTAGGGGGGTTCTACGAGCAGTACTTC; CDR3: CASSVGGFYEQYF
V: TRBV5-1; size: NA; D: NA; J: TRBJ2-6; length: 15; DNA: TGCGCCAGCAGCTTGGACGGCTCTGGGGCCAACGTCCTGACTTTC; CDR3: CASSLDGSGANVLTF
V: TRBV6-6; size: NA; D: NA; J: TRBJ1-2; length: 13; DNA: TGTGCCAGCACCCCTGGCGGGAACTATGGCTACACCTTC; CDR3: CASTPGGNYGYTF
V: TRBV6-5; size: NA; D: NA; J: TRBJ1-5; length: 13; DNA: TGTGCCAGCAGGGGGAATAGCAATCAGCCCCAGCATTTT; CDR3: CASRGNSNQPQHF
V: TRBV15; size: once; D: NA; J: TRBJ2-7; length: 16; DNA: TGTGCCACCAGCAGAGATTTCGGGACGGACCTTGGGGAGCAGTACTTC; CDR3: CATSRDFGTDLGEQYF
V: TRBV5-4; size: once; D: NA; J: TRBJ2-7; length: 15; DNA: TGTGCCAGCAGCTTGGCGGCCGGGAGCTCCTACGAGCAGTACTTC; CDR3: CASSLAAGSSYEQYF
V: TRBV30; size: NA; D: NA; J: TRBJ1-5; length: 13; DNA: TGTGCCTGGAGTGACGATAGCAATCAGCCCCAGCATTTT; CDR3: CAWSDDSNQPQHF
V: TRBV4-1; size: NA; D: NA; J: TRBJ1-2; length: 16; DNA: TGCGCCAGCAGCCAATCACCTAACAGGGTTGATTACGGCTACACCTTC; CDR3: CASSQSPNRVDYGYTF
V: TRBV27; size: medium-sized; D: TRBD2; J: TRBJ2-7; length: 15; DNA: TGTGCCAGCAGTCAAGAGGGCGGGAGGGGTTACGAGCAGTACTTC; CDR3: CASSQEGGRGYEQYF